Sequencing of this T cell receptor beta chain was carried out in a study of shared clonotypes between healthy human individuals. Of note for this clone: The antigen remains unidentified.

It was CD45RO-negative cells, positively selected for CCR7, that made up naive CD8 cells, with terminally differentiated effector memory CD45RA+ cells excluded. The CDR3 is 15 amino acids. V gave up 5 bases and J gave up 0 bases; unmatched junction bases: 5. From germline, CDR1 is SEHNR and CDR2 FQNEAQ (reference sequence). Study results and limitations: Some clonotypes were shared by all four sorted-subset donors, while others were not shared. The non-shared ones had lower generation probabilities than the shared ones.

Clones were sequenced by immunoSEQ multiplex PCR, and TCRdb holds only the in-frame ones, with some missing. The profile covers about 1,800,000 clones, with approximately 95% appearing a single time and more than 0.95% taken by the ten largest. The gene calls are TRBV7-9 and TRBJ2-7; TRBD2 aligns across 9 bases. This TCR was sampled from a man between 18 and 35 years old in good health. The sequencing sample was made of naive CD8+ T cells sorted from blood. CDR3 in DNA: TGTGCCAGCAGCGGTAGCGGGGGATCCTCCTACGAGCAGTACTTC. Translation: CASSGSGGSSYEQYF.